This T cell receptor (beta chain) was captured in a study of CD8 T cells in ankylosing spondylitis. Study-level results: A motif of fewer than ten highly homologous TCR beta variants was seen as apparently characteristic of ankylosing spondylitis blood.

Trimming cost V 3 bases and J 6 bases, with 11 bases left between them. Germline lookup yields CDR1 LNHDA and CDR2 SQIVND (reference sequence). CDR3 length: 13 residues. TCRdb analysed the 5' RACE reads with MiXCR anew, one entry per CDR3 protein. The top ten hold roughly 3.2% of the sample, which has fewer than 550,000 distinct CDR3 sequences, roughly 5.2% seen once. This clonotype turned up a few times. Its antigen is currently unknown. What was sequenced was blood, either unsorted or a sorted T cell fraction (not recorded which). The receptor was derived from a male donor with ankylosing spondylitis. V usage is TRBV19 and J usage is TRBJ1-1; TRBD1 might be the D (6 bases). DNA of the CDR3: TGTGCCAGTAGTATGAGGACAGTGGCTGAAGCTTTCTTT. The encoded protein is CASSMRTVAEAFF.